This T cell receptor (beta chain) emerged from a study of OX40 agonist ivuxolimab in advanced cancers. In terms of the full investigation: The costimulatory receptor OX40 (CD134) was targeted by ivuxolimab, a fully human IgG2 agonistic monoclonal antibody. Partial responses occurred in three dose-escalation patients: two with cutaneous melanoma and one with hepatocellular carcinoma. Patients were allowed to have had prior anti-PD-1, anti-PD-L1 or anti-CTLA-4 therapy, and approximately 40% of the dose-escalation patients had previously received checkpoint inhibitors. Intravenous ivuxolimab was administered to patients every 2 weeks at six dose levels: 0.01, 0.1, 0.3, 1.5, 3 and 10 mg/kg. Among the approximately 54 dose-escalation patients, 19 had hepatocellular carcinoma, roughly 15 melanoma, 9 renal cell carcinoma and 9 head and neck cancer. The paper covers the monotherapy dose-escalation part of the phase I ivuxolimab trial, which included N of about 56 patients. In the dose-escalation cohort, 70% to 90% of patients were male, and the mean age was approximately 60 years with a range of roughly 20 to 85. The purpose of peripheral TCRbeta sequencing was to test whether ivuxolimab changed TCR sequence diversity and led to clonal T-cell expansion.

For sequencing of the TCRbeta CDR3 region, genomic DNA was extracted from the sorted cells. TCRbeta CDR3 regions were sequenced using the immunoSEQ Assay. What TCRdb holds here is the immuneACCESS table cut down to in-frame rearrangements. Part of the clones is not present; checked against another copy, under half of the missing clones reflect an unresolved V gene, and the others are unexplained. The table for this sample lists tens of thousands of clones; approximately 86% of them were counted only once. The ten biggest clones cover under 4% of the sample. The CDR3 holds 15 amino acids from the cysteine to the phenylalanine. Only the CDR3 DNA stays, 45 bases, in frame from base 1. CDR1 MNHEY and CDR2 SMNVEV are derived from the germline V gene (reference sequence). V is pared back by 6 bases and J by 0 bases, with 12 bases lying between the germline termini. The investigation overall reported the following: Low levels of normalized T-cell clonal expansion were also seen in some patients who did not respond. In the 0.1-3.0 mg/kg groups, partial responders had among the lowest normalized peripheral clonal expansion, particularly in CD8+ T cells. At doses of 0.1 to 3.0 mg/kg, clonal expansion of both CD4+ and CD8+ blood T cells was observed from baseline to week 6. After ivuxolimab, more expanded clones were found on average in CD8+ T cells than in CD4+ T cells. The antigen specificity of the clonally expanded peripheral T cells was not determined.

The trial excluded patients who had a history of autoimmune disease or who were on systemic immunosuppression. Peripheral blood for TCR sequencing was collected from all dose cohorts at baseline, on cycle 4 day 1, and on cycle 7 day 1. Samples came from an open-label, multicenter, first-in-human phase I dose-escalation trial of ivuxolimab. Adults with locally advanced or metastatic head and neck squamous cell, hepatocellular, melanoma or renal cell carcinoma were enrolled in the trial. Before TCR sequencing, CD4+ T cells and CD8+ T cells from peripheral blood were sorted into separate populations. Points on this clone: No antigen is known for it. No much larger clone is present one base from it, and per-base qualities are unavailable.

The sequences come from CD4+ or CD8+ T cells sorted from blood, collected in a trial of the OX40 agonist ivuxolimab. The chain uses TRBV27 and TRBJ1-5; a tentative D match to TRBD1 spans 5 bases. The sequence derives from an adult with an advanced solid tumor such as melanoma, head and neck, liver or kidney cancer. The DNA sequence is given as TGTGCCAGCAGAGTAACAGGATTTAGCAATCAGCCCCAGCATTTT. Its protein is CASRVTGFSNQPQHF.